This T cell receptor beta chain was retrieved from a study of blood T cell repertoires in COVID-19 (dated by TCRdb to about 2020). Some background on the complete study: ImmuneRACE Cohort 3 recovered participants were defined by two consecutive negative NP/OP PCR tests, healthcare professional clearance, or symptom resolution. Samples covering the acute and convalescent phases of COVID-19 were provided by collaborators in the United States, Italy and Spain. Sample metadata almost always included a de-identified subject ID, COVID-19 status, age in years and sex. The samples were drawn from the first 160 participants of the ongoing ImmuneRACE study and from about 1,200 subjects provided by 6 global collaborators. The dataset comprised deeply sampled blood TCRbeta repertoires from subjects exposed to, actively infected with, or recovered from COVID-19. Where HLA class I and class II types were available, the types were taken from metadata supplied by the sample provider, not from assay-based typing. The repertoires were made available in a free public database intended to serve as a resource for research on the immune response to SARS-CoV-2. The material from the prospective study consisted of cDNA or gDNA derived from T cells, B-cell-depleted T cells, or PBMCs.

The immunoSEQ Assay, a bias-controlled multiplex PCR, was used to amplify TCRbeta CDR3 regions from genomic DNA. Per the original workflow: Within the assay, amplification of reference gene primers was used to estimate how many nucleated cells each sample contained. To quantify the absolute abundance of each unique TCRbeta CDR3 rearrangement, sequence reads were collapsed and filtered. For each sample, productive Simpson clonality was calculated as the square root of Simpson's diversity index over productive rearrangements. Not all clones reach the TCRdb copy of this immuneACCESS table, which keeps in-frame sequences only. Checked studies attribute under half of the gap to unresolved V genes and leave the rest unexplained. That table is the source of V, J and clone size, and D and trimming were worked out from the DNA. This sample holds about 170,000 clones; roughly 78% were observed only once. The ten largest make up around 19% of the sample.

Enrolling through a virtual design, the prospective study's participants ranged in age from about 18 to 100 years and lived across approximately 25 United States geographic areas. In the prospective study, cohorts were assigned on the basis of participant-reported clinical history obtained from a screening survey and a study questionnaire. Each participant in the prospective study had whole blood, serum and a nasopharyngeal or oropharyngeal swab collected by mobile phlebotomists. Additional blood draws and questionnaires over a 2-month period could optionally be provided by prospective study participants. Prospective study blood samples were shipped either frozen or at room temperature before DNA extraction. The junction carries 17 bases between V and J, which are trimmed by 4 bases and 5 bases respectively. The germline V gene encodes CDR1 SQVTM and CDR2 ANQGSEA. The CDR3 runs 14 residues from the cysteine to the phenylalanine. Just CDR3 DNA is preserved here, 42 bases in frame from base 1.

Concerning this clone itself: Its cognate antigen has yet to be identified. No much larger clonotype is one base removed from it; base qualities were not supplied.

The full study reports these points: The quantity of clinical and demographic metadata differed by source and by participant and was supplied without curation.

In this chain, TRBV29-1 is recombined with TRBJ1-1; the D region possibly corresponds to TRBD1 (5 bases align). The clonotype originates from a woman aged 70-85 years in a cohort exposed to, infected with or recovered from COVID-19 (not recorded which). Material for sequencing was PBMCs or T cells enriched from blood (not recorded which). At the DNA level, the sequence is TGCAGCGTTGCCGCGGGGGGGGTTTGGACTGAAGCTTTCTTT. It encodes CSVAAGGVWTEAFF.